Presented here are 9 T cell receptor beta chains from one specimen sequenced in a study of blood T cell repertoires in COVID-19. The table came from immunoSEQ multiplex PCR; TCRdb's copy has only in-frame clones and leaves some out. The repertoire holds 240,000 or so clones, with roughly nine tenths as singletons. The sequencing input was peripheral blood. These receptors were taken from a man in his sixties with acute or convalescent COVID-19.

This rearrangement joins TRBV24-1 to TRBJ2-7, with TRBD2 matching over 15 bases. The J segment lost 7 bases and the V segment lost 7 bases, leaving 10 bases of the junction unmatched. The CDR3 is 16 amino acids. CDR1 is KGHDR, CDR2 SFDVKD, per germline. The CDR3 is CATRGTSGRRSGEQYF. As DNA, the CDR3 is TGTGCCACCAGGGGGACTAGCGGGAGGAGGAGTGGGGAGCAGTACTTC.

This chain joins TRBV30 and TRBJ2-7; TRBD1 might be the D (6 bases). Per germline, CDR1 GTSNPN and CDR2 SVGIG (reference sequence). The CDR3 covers 15 residues. Between the trimmed V and J ends, which lost 4 bases and 4 bases, there was a span of 20 bases. CDR3 nucleotide sequence: TGTGCCTGGATAAAAACAGGGTACAACTATTACGAGCAGTACTTC. Translating gives CAWIKTGYNYYEQYF.

The genes are TRBV28 and TRBJ2-2; 8 nucleotides agree with TRBD2. Trimming at V came to 3 bases and at J to 8 bases, leaving 11 bases not matched to a gene. This CDR3 spans 16 amino acids. The germline CDR1 and CDR2 sequences are MDHEN and SYDVKM. CDR3 amino acids: CASSLVSGLVSGELFF. The CDR3 DNA is TGTGCCAGCAGTTTGGTATCGGGACTAGTTTCTGGGGAGCTGTTTTTT.

The chain links TRBV20-1 to TRBJ2-7; no definite D call. In germline, CDR1 is DFQATT, CDR2 SNEGSKA (reference sequence). V lost 6 bases and J lost 6, with 12 bases in between. The CDR3 is 11 residues long. As DNA, the CDR3 is TGCAGTGCGGCGCGAGGCGGCGAGCAGTACTTC. Encoded protein: CSAARGGEQYF.

This chain uses TRBV10-3 with TRBJ2-3; TRBD1 might be the D (7 bases). Per the germline V gene, CDR1 is ENHRY and CDR2 is SYGVKD. CDR3 length: 15 amino acids. The V end lost 6 bases, the J end lost 4 bases, and 17 bases lay between the germline ends. The CDR3 sequence: CAISLTGGTADTQYF. The CDR3 nucleotides read TGTGCCATCAGCCTAACAGGAGGGACAGCAGATACGCAGTATTTT.

This clone has only one observation. The rearrangement uses TRBV4-2 and TRBJ2-1, with D perhaps matching TRBD2 (5 bases). Looked up from germline, CDR1 is LGHNA and CDR2 is YNFKEQ. The CDR3 extends over 15 amino acids. The V gene lost 1 base and the J gene lost 2 bases, with 9 bases spanning the gap. The CDR3 DNA is TGTGCCAGCAGCCAAGTGAGGGAACCCTACAATGAGCAGTTCTTC. This sequence encodes CASSQVREPYNEQFF.

V gene TRBV18 combines with J gene TRBJ2-1; tentatively, D is TRBD1 (5 bases). V dropped 8 bases and J dropped 1 base, with 15 bases sitting between them. The CDR3 spans 15 residues. Germline V gives CDR1 KGHSH, CDR2 LQKENI. CDR3 amino acids: CASQSPTVSYNEQFF. CDR3 nucleotides: TGTGCCAGCCAGTCCCCGACAGTTTCCTACAATGAGCAGTTCTTC. Supplemented by reference TRBV18 and TRBJ2-1, the full variable domain reads NAGVMQNPRHLVRRRGQEARLRCSPMKGHSHVYWYRQLPEEGLKFMVYLQKENIIDESGMPKERFSAEFPKEGPSILRIQQVVRGDSAAYFCASQSPTVSYNEQFFGPGTRLTVL.

This clone was found a few times. The genes are TRBV20-1 and TRBJ1-4, with no clear D. The CDR3 extends over 15 amino acids. Per the germline V gene, CDR1 is DFQATT and CDR2 is SNEGSKA (reference sequence). Deletions cut 3 bases from V and 7 bases from J, with 18 bases between. The CDR3 loop reads CSASITGSLAEKLFF. The DNA for the CDR3 is TGCAGTGCTAGTATTACCGGGTCCTTAGCTGAAAAACTGTTTTTT.

This chain links TRBV5-1 with TRBJ2-1; 14 nucleotides line up with TRBD2. The CDR3 runs 16 residues. Unmatched junction bases numbered 11, after V lost 4 bases and J lost 11 bases. Germline V lookup: CDR1 SGHRS, CDR2 YFSETQ. The DNA of the CDR3 is TGCGCCAGCAGCCCAAACCCGGGACTAGCGGGAGATAAGCAGTTCTTC. Translating gives CASSPNPGLAGDKQFF.